A single T cell receptor beta chain is shown here with its context. The target antigen is unknown. The CDR3 totals 15 residues. Germline V gene lookup returns CDR1 SGHTA and CDR2 FQGNSA. The V segment lost 5 bases and the J segment 6 bases; nucleotides outside the gene matches: 9. This specimen belongs to a study of lymphopenia after photon versus proton radiotherapy. General study results and limits: Post-nadir diversity loss with photons came from oligoclonal expansion, particularly CD8+ Temra cells. Relative stability marked proton patients; photon patients lost diversity and naive cells.

Libraries were prepared by immunoSEQ multiplex PCR; TCRdb keeps only in-frame clonotypes and omits some of them. The sample lists roughly 58,000 clones, 87% seen once, with roughly 13% in the top ten. The input for sequencing was peripheral blood, taken from a patient treated with proton-based radiotherapy. This TCR was recovered from a man aged 80 or over with esophageal cancer. The chain joins TRBV7-2 to TRBJ1-4; TRBD1 matches 7 bases. CDR3 residues: CASSLRTGVYEKLFF. The CDR3 DNA reads TGTGCCAGCAGCCTTCGCACAGGGGTCTATGAAAAACTGTTTTTT.